This TCR beta chain is drawn from a study of shared clonotypes between healthy human individuals. Per the authors' pipeline: ImmunoSEQ gave junction-only sequences without quality scores, so filtering differed. Using immunoSEQ multiplex PCR, the repertoire was profiled, and TCRdb retains in-frame clones only, with some absent. Clonal size and the V and J genes are those of that table, whereas D and trimming came from the DNA. The sample holds about half a million clones, 79% seen once. Overall study findings and caveats: The authors expected sequencing depth to affect clonotype sharing among donors.

Trimming pared 10 bases from V and 3 bases from J, leaving 18 bases between. The germline V gene has CDR1 LNHDA and CDR2 SQIVND (reference sequence). The CDR3 is made up of 14 amino acids. All donors qualified as healthy HIV-negative adults and had experienced no recent acute infections or vaccinations. Of note for this clone: Its target is unknown.

The specimen was PBMCs. This sequence originates from a woman between 40 and 50 years old in good health. Some clones in this sample may be carry-over from other donors' samples. The chain has TRBV19 and TRBJ1-2; possible D gene TRBD1, 6 bases. The DNA of the CDR3 is TGTGCCACCCTTTCCCCGGGGGCCGACTATGGCTACACCTTC. This translates into CATLSPGADYGYTF.